Shown below are 32 T cell receptor beta chains from a single sample sequenced in a study of a mutant IDH1 vaccine in newly diagnosed glioma. The assay was immunoSEQ multiplex PCR, and TCRdb's table has in-frame clones only and misses some. Here the sample spans 26,000 or so clones, over 65% being singletons. The time point here: week 35, safety follow-up. In the vaccine, a single dose held 300 ug of the mutant IDH1 20-mer peptide, along with topical imiquimod. These receptors have no identified antigens. Sequenced here: PBMCs, sampled from a glioma patient whose treatment included an IDH1 peptide vaccine. These receptors all stem from a man under 40 with glioma.

V is TRBV29-1 and J is TRBJ2-2; TRBD1 aligns across 7 bases. The V segment lost 4 bases and the J segment 8 bases; nucleotides outside the gene matches: 10. CDR3 length equals 14 residues. Germline assignment: CDR1 SQVTM and CDR2 ANQGSEA. The CDR3 region has the DNA TGCAGCGTTGTAGGGACAGTCAGACCGGGGGAGCTGTTTTTT. Amino acid sequence: CSVVGTVRPGELFF.

V gene TRBV15 combines with J gene TRBJ2-5, with D perhaps matching TRBD2 (6 bases). This CDR3 spans 15 amino acids. The germline V gene has CDR1 LNHNV and CDR2 YYDKDF (reference sequence). The V end lost 0 bases, the J end lost 4 bases, and 12 bases lay between the germline ends. Written as DNA, the CDR3 is TGTGCCACCAGCAGAGATAACACGGGAGTAGAGACCCAGTACTTC. Translation: CATSRDNTGVETQYF.

V is TRBV19 and J is TRBJ2-7; 8 bases line up with TRBD1. The CDR3 is 15 residues long. Trimming cost V 5 bases and J 0 bases; bases outside gene matches: 6. CDR1 is LNHDA and CDR2 is SQIVND in the germline V gene (reference sequence). In DNA, the CDR3 is TGTGCCAGTAGTGGACAGGGTAAGGGCTCCTACGAGCAGTACTTC. It specifies CASSGQGKGSYEQYF.

The rearrangement uses TRBV28 and TRBJ1-2, with a tentative D call TRBD1 (5 bases). Germline V gives CDR1 MDHEN, CDR2 SYDVKM. Trimming removed 2 bases from V and 4 bases from J, with 8 bases in between. The CDR3 is 13 amino acids. CDR3 loop: CASSLGATYGYTF. Written as DNA, the CDR3 is TGTGCCAGCAGTTTAGGGGCGACCTATGGCTACACCTTC.

The CDR3 bases are TGTGCCTCAAGGGAATCAATTTACTATGGCTACACCTTC. Translation gives CASRESIYYGYTF. V usage is TRBV2 and J usage is TRBJ1-2; D gene unclear. Trimming removed 11 bases at V and 3 bases at J, with 16 bases between. Germline loops: CDR1 SNHLY, CDR2 FYNNEI. The CDR3 totals 13 residues.

This clone was counted only a few times. This rearrangement joins TRBV30 to TRBJ1-1; tentatively, D is TRBD1 (5 bases). CDR3 length: 14 amino acids. Trimming took 0 bases from V and 0 from J, leaving 8 bases between them. In germline, CDR1 is GTSNPN, CDR2 SVGIG (reference sequence). The DNA of the CDR3 is TGTGCCTGGAGTGTACTAGGGGTGAACACTGAAGCTTTCTTT. The encoded protein is CAWSVLGVNTEAFF.

The chain has TRBV5-1 and TRBJ1-3, with D possibly TRBD1 on 6 matching bases. CDR1 and CDR2 from the germline V gene are SGHRS and YFSETQ. CDR3 size: 20 residues. The germline V and J ends were trimmed by 3 bases and 0 bases, with 25 bases remaining between them. In DNA form, the CDR3 reads TGCGCCAGCAGCTCGGGAGTGATGGGGGCTCCTGTTCTCTCTGGAAACACCATATATTTT. Encoded protein: CASSSGVMGAPVLSGNTIYF.

This rearrangement joins TRBV29-1 to TRBJ2-1; possible D gene TRBD2, 5 bases. Between the trimmed V and J ends, which lost 2 bases and 8 bases, there was a span of 19 bases. Germline-derived CDR1 and CDR2 are SQVTM and ANQGSEA. CDR3 size: 15 residues. The CDR3 bases are TGCAGCGTTGAATGGCCTAGCTTTCCCCATGATGAGCAGTTCTTC. Translating gives CSVEWPSFPHDEQFF.

The chain uses TRBV21-1 and TRBJ2-3; whether TRBD1, the table's D call, matches the DNA was not checked. TRBV21-1 is a pseudogene segment. CDR3 length: 16 amino acids. The CDR3 reads CASSKESTDYYGTQYF. The CDR3 region has the DNA TGTGCCAGCAGCAAAGAGTCGACAGATTACTATGGTACGCAGTATTTT.

The DNA for the CDR3 is TGTGCCAGCAGCTTACGGGACAGCTCCTACGAGCAGTACTTC. This translates into CASSLRDSSYEQYF. V is TRBV7-8 and J is TRBJ2-7; 7 bases fit TRBD1. CDR1 is SGHVS, CDR2 FQNEAQ, per germline. This CDR3 region has 14 residues. After removal of 2 bases from V and 0 bases from J, the junction contained 1 base not matched to a gene.

This rearrangement joins TRBV18 to TRBJ2-2; unclear D gene. CDR1 is KGHSH and CDR2 is LQKENI in the germline V gene. This CDR3 has 13 amino acids. Trimming pared 2 bases from V and 2 bases from J, leaving 3 bases between. CDR3 sequence reads: CASSPANTGELFF. The CDR3 nucleotides read TGTGCCAGCTCACCAGCCAACACCGGGGAGCTGTTTTTT.

J is TRBJ1-5 and V is TRBV27, with unresolved D. Germline V gives CDR1 MNHEY, CDR2 SMNVEV (reference sequence). The CDR3 covers 10 residues. The ends were cut back, 8 bases at V and 4 bases at J, with 3 bases in the middle. The CDR3 is CASSNQPQHF. The CDR3 bases are TGTGCCAGCTCAAATCAGCCCCAGCATTTT.

This chain links TRBV18 with TRBJ2-7; possible D gene TRBD2, 6 bases. Trimming took off 6 bases at V and 7 bases at J, with 13 bases between the two ends. Germline CDR1 and CDR2: KGHSH and LQKENI. CDR3 length: 12 residues. The CDR3 loop is CASSLSGGEQYF. The DNA for the CDR3 is TGTGCCAGCTCCCTCTCAGGAGGGGAGCAGTACTTC. Drawing the rest from reference TRBV18 and TRBJ2-7, the complete variable domain is NAGVMQNPRHLVRRRGQEARLRCSPMKGHSHVYWYRQLPEEGLKFMVYLQKENIIDESGMPKERFSAEFPKEGPSILRIQQVVRGDSAAYFCASSLSGGEQYFGPGTRLTVT.

CDR3 DNA: TGTGCCAGTAGTATTGAAGCTTATTCTGGAAACACCATATATTTT. Residues: CASSIEAYSGNTIYF. V and J are TRBV19 and TRBJ1-3, with unresolved D. V dropped 3 bases and J dropped 1 base, with 10 bases sitting between them. CDR1 is LNHDA and CDR2 is SQIVND in the germline V gene (reference sequence). CDR3 length: 15 amino acids.

This chain's CDR3 is CASSLGVTGGSNEKLFF. The CDR3 DNA reads as TGCGCCAGCAGCCTGGGGGTGACAGGGGGTTCTAATGAAAAACTGTTTTTT. V gene TRBV5-1 combines with J gene TRBJ1-4; 9 nucleotides align to TRBD1. J was trimmed by 3 bases and V by 4 bases; bases with no gene match: 10. Germline lookup yields CDR1 SGHRS and CDR2 YFSETQ. The CDR3 runs to 17 residues.

This sequence joins TRBV19 and TRBJ1-4; perhaps TRBD1 as D (6 bases). The CDR3 covers 14 residues. Germline V gene data show CDR1 as LNHDA and CDR2 as SQIVND (reference sequence). Deletions cut 11 bases from V and 5 bases from J, with 18 bases between. CDR3 sequence: CAASPGQLNEKLFF. The CDR3 DNA sequence: TGTGCCGCCTCCCCCGGACAGCTAAATGAAAAACTGTTTTTT.

The chain recombines TRBV5-6 with TRBJ2-3; the D is unclear. The V gene lost 4 bases and the J gene lost 5 bases, with 5 bases spanning the gap. CDR1 is SGHDT, CDR2 YYEEEE, per germline. The CDR3 is made up of 11 amino acids. The CDR3, as DNA: TGTGCCAGCAGCCAGCGAGATACGCAGTATTTT. It yields the protein CASSQRDTQYF.

The V call is TRBV27, the J call TRBJ2-5, with D maybe TRBD2 (5 bases). Germline lookup yields CDR1 MNHEY and CDR2 SMNVEV (reference sequence). Deletions cut 3 bases from V and 5 bases from J, with 16 bases between. The length of the CDR3 is 15 residues. CDR3 loop: CASSLNGIIGETQYF. CDR3 nucleotide sequence: TGTGCCAGCAGTTTGAACGGGATTATAGGGGAGACCCAGTACTTC.

The chain employs TRBV5-1 and TRBJ2-7; 7 bases fit TRBD1. J gave up 4 bases and V 3 bases, and 10 bases lay outside the gene matches. In germline, CDR1 is SGHRS, CDR2 YFSETQ. CDR3 length: 15 amino acids. The DNA of the CDR3 is TGCGCCAGCAGCTCGAATGCCGGGACAGAGTACGAGCAGTACTTC. Translated, it gives CASSSNAGTEYEQYF.

The chain employs TRBV9 and TRBJ1-4, with TRBD1 as a possible D gene (6 bases). V lost 4 bases to trimming and J lost 2 bases, with 24 bases between them. CDR1 is SGDLS, CDR2 YYNGEE, per germline. The CDR3 has 19 amino acids. CDR3 region: CASSRNREILGRTNEKLFF. CDR3 DNA: TGTGCCAGCAGCCGCAACAGGGAGATATTAGGTAGGACTAATGAAAAACTGTTTTTT.

This chain joins TRBV11-3 and TRBJ1-1; D is unresolved. Germline V gene sequence: CDR1 SGHNT, CDR2 YENEEA. CDR3 size: 13 residues. V was clipped by 1 base and J by 2 bases, with 5 bases between them. The CDR3 spells CASSLVPNTEAFF. The DNA of the CDR3 is TGTGCCAGCAGCTTAGTCCCAAACACTGAAGCTTTCTTT.

The V and J genes are TRBV5-1 and TRBJ2-7, with TRBD1 matching over 9 bases. The germline V gene encodes CDR1 SGHRS and CDR2 YFSETQ. CDR3 length: 17 residues. J lost 3 bases, V lost 9 bases, and 19 bases had no gene match. CDR3 sequence reads: CATSKAGPGDRVYEQYF. In DNA form, the CDR3 reads TGCGCCACCTCAAAAGCAGGGCCGGGGGACAGGGTCTACGAGCAGTACTTC.

The chain recombines TRBV7-2 with TRBJ1-5; TRBD1 aligns across 10 bases. V lost 5 bases to trimming and J lost 5 bases; unmatched junction nucleotides: 9. The CDR3 length is 16 residues. From germline, CDR1 is SGHTA and CDR2 FQGNSA. CDR3 nucleotide sequence: TGTGCCAGCAGCCCTTATGGGACAGGGGTGCATCAGCCCCAGCATTTT. Amino acids: CASSPYGTGVHQPQHF.

The J gene is TRBJ1-2, the V gene TRBV5-1; maybe TRBD1 (5 bases). CDR1 is SGHRS and CDR2 is YFSETQ in the germline V gene. With 0 bases removed from V and 10 bases from J, the gap between germline ends came to 16 bases. The length of the CDR3 is 14 residues. CDR3 DNA: TGCGCCAGCAGCTTGGTGGCAGGGCTATGGGACTACACCTTC. It is translated as CASSLVAGLWDYTF.

The CDR3 loop reads CASSVRWSNEQFF. DNA for the CDR3: TGTGCCAGCAGCGTCCGGTGGAGCAATGAGCAGTTCTTC. This chain uses TRBV9 with TRBJ2-1; no reliable D call. The CDR3 length is 13 residues. V dropped 2 bases and J dropped 6 bases, with 9 bases sitting between them. From germline, CDR1 is SGDLS and CDR2 YYNGEE.

V is TRBV5-6 and J is TRBJ2-1; TRBD1 agrees at 7 bases. Germline V CDR1 and CDR2: SGHDT, YYEEEE. Unmatched junction bases numbered 10, after V lost 5 bases and J lost 8 bases. The CDR3 is made up of 14 amino acids. CDR3 region: CASSTETGIDEQFF. For the CDR3, the DNA is TGTGCCAGCAGTACAGAGACAGGGATTGATGAGCAGTTCTTC.

This clone was detected only a few times. The gene calls are TRBV6-6 and TRBJ2-3; 7 bases are shared with TRBD1. Trimming removed 4 bases from V and 2 bases from J; junction bases left unmatched: 3. CDR3 length: 14 residues. Germline V gene sequence: CDR1 MNHNY, CDR2 SVGAGI (reference sequence). CDR3: CASSSGQVTDTQYF. Here the CDR3 DNA reads TGTGCCAGCAGTTCCGGACAGGTCACAGATACGCAGTATTTT.

This clone came up once. V is TRBV27 and J is TRBJ2-5; D possibly matches TRBD1 or TRBD2 (5 bases each). The CDR3 is made up of 13 amino acids. The V end lost 4 bases, the J end lost 4 bases, and 10 bases lay between the germline ends. The V gene's germline CDR1 is MNHEY and CDR2 SMNVEV (reference sequence). The CDR3 sequence is CASSWGNLETQYF. CDR3 bases: TGTGCCAGCAGTTGGGGGAATCTAGAGACCCAGTACTTC.

The chain links TRBV10-3 to TRBJ2-7; D is possibly TRBD1 (6 bases). Trimming took off 4 bases at V and 4 bases at J, with 11 bases between the two ends. There are 13 residues in the CDR3. Germline CDR1 ENHRY, CDR2 SYGVKD. DNA for the CDR3: TGTGCCATCAGTGGGAACAGGGATTACGAGCAGTACTTC. It translates to CAISGNRDYEQYF.

The V gene is TRBV19, the J gene TRBJ1-1, with D perhaps matching TRBD1 (5 bases). Germline V gene data show CDR1 as LNHDA and CDR2 as SQIVND (reference sequence). V was cut by 9 bases and J by 1 base, with 18 bases left in between. There are 15 residues in the CDR3. CDR3 DNA sequence: TGTGCCAGCCTCACGGGGGTGACCGAGAACACTGAAGCTTTCTTT. Protein: CASLTGVTENTEAFF. The full variable domain, in which reference TRBV19 and TRBJ1-1 provide the parts outside the CDR3, is DGGITQSPKYLFRKEGQNVTLSCEQNLNHDAMYWYRQDPGQGLRLIYYSQIVNDFQKGDIAEGYSVSREKKESFPLTVTSAQKNPTAFYLCASLTGVTENTEAFFGQGTRLTVV.

J is TRBJ2-7 and V is TRBV5-1; TRBD2 agrees at 10 bases. V gave up 1 base and J gave up 4 bases; unmatched junction bases: 8. The CDR3 consists of 16 residues. Germline CDR1 is SGHRS and CDR2 is YFSETQ. CDR3 DNA sequence: TGCGCCAGCAGCTTGACGACTAGCGGGTTCGGATACGAGCAGTACTTC. This encodes CASSLTTSGFGYEQYF.

This clone was observed a few times. The CDR3 loop reads CASSPWEIDPDTQYF. DNA for the CDR3: TGTGCCAGCAGCCCCTGGGAGATTGACCCAGATACGCAGTATTTT. V gene TRBV7-9 combines with J gene TRBJ2-3, with D possibly TRBD2 on 5 matching bases. The CDR3 has 15 residues. V lost 5 bases to trimming and J lost 4 bases, with 16 bases between them. Germline values: CDR1 SEHNR, CDR2 FQNEAQ (reference sequence). The full variable domain, with the rest looked up from reference TRBV7-9 and TRBJ2-3, is DTGVSQNPRHKITKRGQNVTFRCDPISEHNRLYWYRQTLGQGPEFLTYFQNEAQLEKSRLLSDRFSAERPKGSFSTLEIQRTEQGDSAMYLCASSPWEIDPDTQYFGPGTRLTVL.